This T cell receptor beta chain was observed in a study of radiation and T cells in renal cell carcinoma. Background on the study: Nephrectomy followed 15 Gy stereotactic body radiation by 4 weeks. Study outcomes and limitations: In blood, top tumor clones expanded by 2 weeks, shrinking by 4. No pretreatment tumor biopsies were available for baseline clonotypes.

Time point specified: blood 2 weeks post-SBRT. As for treatment: 15 Gy SBRT to primary tumor, nephrectomy 4 weeks later. The patient's renal cell carcinoma had clear cell pathology. Trimming cost V 4 bases and J 4 bases, with 13 bases left between them. CDR1 and CDR2 (germline): SNHLY, FYNNEI. This CDR3 spans 14 amino acids. The assay was immunoSEQ multiplex PCR, and TCRdb's table has in-frame clones only and misses some. This table has 160,000 or so clones, about 87% appearing once. A note on this clone: As yet, its antigen is unknown.

This specimen was blood, taken from a patient whose treatment included radiotherapy and nephrectomy. The chain is built from TRBV2 and TRBJ1-2; the D gene is possibly TRBD1 (5 bases). This TCR was sampled from a woman aged 50 to 60 with renal cell carcinoma. CDR3 DNA sequence: TGTGCCAGCAGTGGGGGCAGATCTGCCTATGGCTACACCTTC. It codes for CASSGGRSAYGYTF.